Listed below are T cell receptor beta chains from one sample, sequenced in a study of CD8 T cells in ankylosing spondylitis. TCRdb passed the 5' RACE reads through MiXCR, listing each CDR3 protein once. The data contain about 360,000 distinct CDR3 sequences, approximately 22% of them singletons. Source material: blood, either unsorted or a sorted T cell fraction (not recorded which). The source is a male donor with ankylosing spondylitis or in good health (not recorded which). Each CDR3 is given with its conserved first and last residue. The D gene is left open where the match is weak. Only some rows state a clone size, as once, few, many or a class for expanded clones.

clone size,V gene,D gene,J gene,CDR3 protein,CDR3 DNA
few,TRBV28,.,TRBJ2-1,CASSLRLTNEQFF,TGTGCCAGCAGTTTGAGACTTACCAATGAGCAGTTCTTC
few,TRBV11-2,.,TRBJ2-5,CASSEGFSQETQYF,TGTGCCAGCAGCGAGGGGTTTTCACAAGAGACCCAGTACTTC
.,TRBV7-8,TRBD1,TRBJ2-7,CASSQPSRQGAGYEQYF,TGTGCCAGCAGCCAACCCTCTAGACAGGGGGCCGGCTACGAGCAGTACTTC
.,TRBV27,.,TRBJ2-1,CASTQRGVREQFF,TGTGCCAGCACCCAGCGCGGGGTCCGTGAGCAGTTCTTC
.,TRBV15,.,TRBJ2-7,CATSRVQSEQYF,TGTGCCACCAGCAGAGTGCAGTCCGAGCAGTACTTC
many,TRBV6-5,.,TRBJ2-2,CASSYAGELFF,TGTGCCAGCAGTTACGCCGGGGAGCTGTTTTTT
once,TRBV6-1,.,TRBJ2-5,CASSGEVVGVLQETQYF,TGTGCCAGCAGTGGCGAGGTGGTAGGGGTATTACAAGAGACCCAGTACTTC
few,TRBV4-1,.,TRBJ2-7,CASSPEEGVYEQYF,TGCGCCAGCAGCCCGGAAGAGGGGGTGTACGAGCAGTACTTC
.,TRBV11-2,TRBD1,TRBJ2-2,CASSLVLWDRGANTGELFF,TGTGCCAGCAGCTTAGTATTATGGGACAGGGGAGCGAACACCGGGGAGCTGTTTTTT
.,TRBV2,.,TRBJ2-7,CATRQDYEQYF,TGTGCCACCCGACAAGACTACGAGCAGTACTTC
.,TRBV12-3/TRBV12-4,.,TRBJ2-1,CASSVAGYEQFF,TGTGCCAGCAGCGTCGCGGGCTATGAGCAGTTCTTC
few,TRBV29-1,.,TRBJ2-7,CSVEAGTAYEQYF,TGCAGCGTTGAGGCGGGGACGGCCTACGAGCAGTACTTC
few,TRBV9,.,TRBJ2-1,CASSAETGTDEQFF,TGTGCCAGCAGCGCGGAGACGGGTACGGATGAGCAGTTCTTC
.,TRBV7-9,.,TRBJ2-7,CASSLVVGEQDFYEQYF,TGTGCCAGCAGCTTAGTGGTAGGGGAACAGGACTTCTACGAGCAGTACTTC
few,TRBV7-9,.,TRBJ2-3,CASSSSIWDTQYF,TGTGCCAGCAGCTCTAGTATCTGGGATACGCAGTATTTT
many,TRBV12-3/TRBV12-4,TRBD2,TRBJ2-1,CASSFGGGDGEQFF,TGTGCCAGCAGTTTTGGCGGGGGGGACGGTGAGCAGTTCTTC
.,TRBV28,.,TRBJ2-7,CASSYRDGPIWYEQYF,TGTGCCAGCTCGTACCGGGACGGCCCTATATGGTACGAGCAGTACTTC
few,TRBV11-1,.,TRBJ2-1,CASSPSPREGPIYNEQFF,TGTGCCAGCAGCCCTTCACCAAGAGAAGGGCCGATCTACAATGAGCAGTTCTTC
many,TRBV4-1,TRBD2,TRBJ2-3,CASSQDEGGSTDTQYF,TGCGCCAGCAGCCAAGATGAGGGAGGGAGCACAGATACGCAGTATTTT
.,TRBV15,TRBD2,TRBJ2-5,CATSRDTSGVKTQYF,TGTGCCACCAGCAGAGATACTAGCGGGGTAAAGACCCAGTACTTC
.,TRBV28,.,TRBJ2-1,CASETGVPNEQFF,TGTGCCAGCGAAACGGGGGTTCCCAATGAGCAGTTCTTC
.,TRBV5-1,TRBD2,TRBJ2-2,CASSLPGGLNTGELFF,TGCGCCAGCAGCTTGCCGGGGGGGCTTAACACCGGGGAGCTGTTTTTT
.,TRBV10-2,.,TRBJ2-1,CASSGLKGQFF,TGCGCCAGCAGTGGACTCAAGGGGCAGTTCTTC
.,TRBV5-4,TRBD1,TRBJ1-2,CASSVDREDGYTF,TGTGCCAGCAGCGTGGACAGGGAAGATGGCTACACCTTC
.,TRBV4-1,.,TRBJ2-1,CASSQGSEYNEQFF,TGCGCCAGCAGCCAAGGATCGGAGTACAATGAGCAGTTCTTC
few,TRBV29-1,TRBD1,TRBJ2-5,CSGQGTETQYF,TGCAGCGGACAGGGGACGGAGACCCAGTACTTC
.,TRBV6-6,.,TRBJ2-4,CAIRVAKNIQYF,TGTGCCATTAGGGTAGCCAAAAACATTCAGTACTTC
.,TRBV18,.,TRBJ1-1,CASSPVGGAGTEAFF,TGTGCCAGCTCACCGGTGGGGGGCGCGGGTACTGAAGCTTTCTTT
few,TRBV9,TRBD1,TRBJ2-7,CASSKTGTDNYEQYF,TGTGCCAGCAGTAAAACCGGGACAGACAACTACGAGCAGTACTTC
.,TRBV6-1,.,TRBJ2-1,CASSELRGASGFNEQFF,TGTGCCAGCAGTGAACTCAGGGGGGCCTCCGGATTCAATGAGCAGTTCTTC
few,TRBV29-1,.,TRBJ2-1,CSVGAMGRGLYNEQFF,TGCAGCGTTGGGGCTATGGGGCGGGGGCTCTACAATGAGCAGTTCTTC
few,TRBV20-1,TRBD2,TRBJ2-1,CSARVAGGSRNEQFF,TGCAGTGCTAGAGTAGCGGGGGGGTCGAGAAATGAGCAGTTCTTC
.,TRBV20-1,.,TRBJ2-1,CSAAPATYNEQFF,TGCAGTGCAGCCCCGGCCACTTACAATGAGCAGTTCTTC
few,TRBV9,TRBD1,TRBJ2-1,CASSEPTGGAGNEQFF,TGTGCCAGCAGCGAACCCACAGGGGGCGCGGGTAATGAGCAGTTCTTC
few,TRBV7-9,TRBD2,TRBJ2-3,CASSPQRGGLPDTQYF,TGTGCCAGCAGCCCTCAGCGGGGGGGCCTCCCAGATACGCAGTATTTT
.,TRBV30,.,TRBJ2-1,CAWSGSEQFF,TGTGCCTGGAGTGGGTCTGAGCAGTTCTTC
few,TRBV24-1,.,TRBJ2-3,CATSDFPPGDTQYF,TGTGCCACCAGTGATTTCCCCCCGGGGGATACGCAGTATTTT
few,TRBV5-5,TRBD1,TRBJ1-1,CASSSRDRVGTEAFF,TGTGCCAGCAGCTCCCGGGACAGGGTGGGCACTGAAGCTTTCTTT
.,TRBV4-1,.,TRBJ2-1,CASSREQGFDEQFF,TGCGCCAGCAGCCGGGAACAGGGTTTCGATGAGCAGTTCTTC
.,TRBV4-1,TRBD1,TRBJ2-7,CASSQAGTGDYEQYF,TGCGCCAGCAGCCAAGCCGGGACAGGGGACTACGAGCAGTACTTC
few,TRBV12-3/TRBV12-4,.,TRBJ1-5,CASSFGQQNQPQHF,TGTGCCAGCAGTTTTGGGCAGCAAAATCAGCCCCAGCATTTT
few,TRBV27,.,TRBJ1-1,CASTSGTTEAFF,TGTGCCAGCACCAGTGGAACAACTGAAGCTTTCTTT
.,TRBV7-8,TRBD2,TRBJ2-3,CASSLVTGGPTDTQYF,TGTGCCAGCAGCTTAGTAACGGGGGGGCCCACAGATACGCAGTATTTT
.,TRBV3-1,.,TRBJ1-6,CASSQDRYRTRSSPLHF,TGTGCCAGCAGCCAAGATAGGTACAGAACAAGATCTTCACCCCTCCACTTT
once,TRBV30,.,TRBJ2-1,CAFSGTSQFF,TGTGCCTTTTCCGGGACTTCGCAGTTCTTC
many,TRBV10-3,TRBD2,TRBJ2-1,CAILTSGGAEQFF,TGTGCCATCTTAACTAGCGGGGGGGCTGAGCAGTTCTTC
.,TRBV5-1,TRBD1,TRBJ2-7,CASSPGQPSSYEQYF,TGCGCCAGCAGCCCGGGACAGCCTAGCTCCTACGAGCAGTACTTC
few,TRBV5-6,.,TRBJ2-3,CASSLVQGRADTQYF,TGTGCCAGCAGCTTGGTTCAGGGTCGGGCAGATACGCAGTATTTT
.,TRBV11-1,TRBD2,TRBJ2-2,CASTDLSAGGPRNTGELFF,TGTGCCAGCACCGACCTAAGTGCGGGGGGGCCAAGGAACACCGGGGAGCTGTTTTTT
.,TRBV10-3,.,TRBJ1-2,CAISFQGPYGYTF,TGTGCCATCAGTTTCCAGGGACCCTATGGCTACACCTTC
few,TRBV10-1,TRBD2,TRBJ2-3,CASSELAGGDHTDTQYF,TGCGCCAGCAGTGAACTAGCGGGGGGCGACCACACAGATACGCAGTATTTT
.,TRBV11-2,.,TRBJ1-1,CASSLIGGNTEAFF,TGTGCCAGCAGCTTAATCGGGGGGAACACTGAAGCTTTCTTT
.,TRBV11-2,TRBD2,TRBJ2-1,CASSLTRLGLAGGPGNEQFF,TGTGCCAGCAGCCTCACACGGTTGGGGCTAGCGGGGGGGCCGGGGAATGAGCAGTTCTTC
many,TRBV12-3/TRBV12-4,.,TRBJ2-1,CASRDSLHNEQFF,TGTGCCAGCAGAGACAGCCTGCACAATGAGCAGTTCTTC
.,TRBV5-1,TRBD2,TRBJ2-7,CASSLELAGDSYEQYF,TGCGCCAGCAGCTTGGAGCTAGCGGGGGATTCCTACGAGCAGTACTTC
.,TRBV6-2/TRBV6-3,TRBD2,TRBJ2-1,CASSYPPLLAGIRNEQFF,TGTGCCAGCAGTTACCCCCCCCTACTAGCGGGGATTCGGAATGAGCAGTTCTTC
.,TRBV12-3/TRBV12-4,.,TRBJ2-4,CASSLQGGEGQYF,TGTGCCAGCAGTTTACAGGGAGGAGAAGGTCAGTACTTC
.,TRBV11-2,.,TRBJ2-1,CASSLAVTPYYNEQFF,TGTGCCAGCAGCTTAGCGGTGACACCCTACTACAATGAGCAGTTCTTC
.,TRBV27,.,TRBJ2-1,CASSSRDHKIRGEQFF,TGTGCCAGCAGTTCCCGGGACCACAAAATAAGGGGTGAGCAGTTCTTC
.,TRBV12-3/TRBV12-4,.,TRBJ1-2,CASSRAAANYGYTF,TGTGCCAGCAGCCGGGCGGCGGCTAACTATGGCTACACCTTC